This TCR beta chain was found in a study of T cells after yellow fever vaccination. Study details: With SMART-Seq v4 Ultra Low Input, the fractions containing low cell numbers were prepared.

This clonotype appeared many times. Its antigen is unknown. Trimming left V 8 bases short and J 4 bases short, with 11 bases between. This CDR3 spans 13 amino acids. TCRdb reprocessed the 5' RACE reads with MiXCR, giving one entry per CDR3 protein. This sample has about 230,000 distinct CDR3 sequences, with approximately 6.3% found just once. Study-wide points: Overall, a small share of clonotypes was seen in both CD4 and CD8 compartments. The secondary response was weaker but peaked faster, day 5 versus 15. Boosting was followed by the reappearance of most primary-vaccination clones (under 97% CD4, about 90% CD8).

The J gene is TRBJ2-2, the V gene TRBV12-3 or TRBV12-4, with D perhaps given as TRBD1 or TRBD2 (5 bases each). The sequence was obtained from a man between 25 and 39 years old who received the YFV17D yellow fever vaccine. The starting material was CD4+ T cells sorted from PBMCs, obtained on the day of the yellow fever booster vaccination. CDR3 sequence: CASRQGPTGELFF. CDR3 DNA: TGTGCCAGCCGTCAGGGACCCACCGGGGAGCTGTTTTTT.